The rows below give T cell receptor beta chains drawn from one sample of a study of T cell responses to AZD1222 COVID-19 vaccine. Repertoires were generated with immunoSEQ multiplex PCR, while TCRdb's copy carries only in-frame clones and drops some. The table has about 86,000 clones, approximately 86% seen once; the top ten hold about a tenth. The sample was peripheral blood, taken on day 0 of MenACWY control vaccination. These receptors originate from an adult in good health. Each CDR3 is given with its conserved first and last residue. D genes are given only for firm matches. Rows may omit the clone size; those that give it use once, few, many or a size class.

D	V	size	J	DNA	CDR3
NA	TRBV7-2	NA	TRBJ1-5	TGTGCCAGCAGCTTAGGGGCGGCAGCGAATCAGCCCCAGCATTTT	CASSLGAAANQPQHF
NA	TRBV28	NA	TRBJ2-4	TGTGCCAGCAGCCCCGGTTACATTCAGTACTTC	CASSPGYIQYF
NA	TRBV5-1	NA	TRBJ1-3	TGCGCCAGCACCCACGAGGGCTCTGGAAACACCATATATTTT	CASTHEGSGNTIYF
TRBD1	TRBV19	few	TRBJ1-5	TGTGCCAGTACCAAACAGGGGGCAGGTCAGCCCCAGCATTTT	CASTKQGAGQPQHF
NA	TRBV27	NA	TRBJ1-1	TGTGCCAGCAGTTTTAGGAGGAACACTGAAGCTTTCTTT	CASSFRRNTEAFF
NA	TRBV20-1	NA	TRBJ2-1	TGCAGTGCTAGGTTTAGACAGGAGCAGTTCTTC	CSARFRQEQFF
NA	TRBV6-2/TRBV6-3	NA	TRBJ2-5	TGTGCCAGCAGTTACCATTTGGTTGGCAGCAGGGAGACCCAGTACTTC	CASSYHLVGSRETQYF
NA	TRBV5-4	NA	TRBJ2-2	TGTGCCAGCAGCTTGGAAGGGGCTAAGGGCGGGGAGCTGTTTTTT	CASSLEGAKGGELFF
NA	TRBV2	NA	TRBJ1-1	TGTGCCAGCAGCCCGGACAGAGGCACTGAAGCTTTCTTT	CASSPDRGTEAFF
NA	TRBV18	NA	TRBJ1-3	TGTGCCAGCTCACCGACCGACTCCTCTGGAAACACCATATATTTT	CASSPTDSSGNTIYF
NA	TRBV4-3	once	TRBJ2-7	TGCGCCAGCAGCCGAGGTAGGGCCTACGAGCAGTACTTC	CASSRGRAYEQYF
NA	TRBV9	NA	TRBJ2-3	TGTGCCAGCAGCATTCGGACGGGCTATGGGGATACGCAGTATTTT	CASSIRTGYGDTQYF
TRBD1	TRBV6-5	NA	TRBJ1-2	TGTGCCAGCAGTTTATCCGGGACAGGGGCCTATGGCTACACCTTC	CASSLSGTGAYGYTF
NA	TRBV2	NA	TRBJ2-7	TGTGCCAGCAGCTCCGAGGGAGGGGGCTCCTACGAGCAGTACTTC	CASSSEGGGSYEQYF
NA	TRBV10-3	NA	TRBJ2-7	TGTGCCATCAGTGGGTTAGACGCCCGTGGTGGGGGGTACGAGCAGTACTTC	CAISGLDARGGGYEQYF
NA	TRBV10-1	NA	TRBJ2-7	TGCGCCAGCAGTCCCGCACCGATCGGGGGCGACTACGAGCAGTACTTC	CASSPAPIGGDYEQYF
TRBD1	TRBV3-1/TRBV3-2	NA	TRBJ2-2	TGTGCCAGCAGCCAAGAGGCGACAGGGGCTGTTTCGGACACCGGGGAGCTGTTTTTT	CASSQEATGAVSDTGELFF
TRBD1	TRBV7-2	NA	TRBJ1-3	TGTGCCAGCAGCCCCGGACAGGGCCCACTCTCTGGAAACACCATATATTTT	CASSPGQGPLSGNTIYF
NA	TRBV7-8	NA	TRBJ2-7	TGTGCCAGCAGCTTAGTATCCCGGACAGCGTCCTACGAGCAGTACTTC	CASSLVSRTASYEQYF
TRBD1	TRBV10-3	NA	TRBJ2-3	TGTGCCATCAGTGAGACAGGGGGCCCCACAGATACGCAGTATTTT	CAISETGGPTDTQYF
NA	TRBV5-1	NA	TRBJ2-2	TGCGCCAGCAGCTTGGCTGGGGCGGACACCGGGGAGCTGTTTTTT	CASSLAGADTGELFF
NA	TRBV29-1	NA	TRBJ1-2	TGCAGCGTTGAAGATGAAGTGGTCAGGACTCCCAATGGCTACACCTTC	CSVEDEVVRTPNGYTF
NA	TRBV6-6	NA	TRBJ1-5	TGTGCCAGCAGTTATTACCGGGACAGCAATCAGCCCCAGCATTTT	CASSYYRDSNQPQHF
NA	TRBV9	NA	TRBJ1-4	TGTGCCAGCAGCGTAGGAGGGACTAATGAAAAACTGTTTTTT	CASSVGGTNEKLFF
TRBD1	TRBV11-1	NA	TRBJ2-5	TGTGCCAGCAGCTCGGTACAGGGGGCTATCCAAGAGACCCAGTACTTC	CASSSVQGAIQETQYF
TRBD1	TRBV7-2	NA	TRBJ1-6	TGTGCCAGCAGCCCCCGGGGGACAGGAAATTCACCCCTCCACTTT	CASSPRGTGNSPLHF
TRBD1	TRBV12-3/TRBV12-4	NA	TRBJ2-7	TGTGCCAGCAGTCACGGACAGGCCTACGAGCAGTACTTC	CASSHGQAYEQYF
TRBD1	TRBV28	NA	TRBJ2-6	TGTGCCAGCAGTTTAAGGACAGGGACCTCTGGGGCCAACGTCCTGACTTTC	CASSLRTGTSGANVLTF
TRBD1	TRBV5-1	once	TRBJ1-2	TGCGCCAGCAGCTTGAGTTCGGGACAGGGACATGGCTACACCTTC	CASSLSSGQGHGYTF
NA	TRBV15	once	TRBJ2-4	TGTGCCACCAGCAGACCCTCACTAATCGGGGCTAGAAACATTCAGTACTTC	CATSRPSLIGARNIQYF
TRBD1	TRBV30	NA	TRBJ2-5	TGTGCCTGGAGCGGAGGGAGAACGACAGGGGAAGAGACCCAGTACTTC	CAWSGGRTTGEETQYF
NA	TRBV6-5	once	TRBJ1-5	TGTGCCAGTACAACAGGGTGGCGACAGCCCCAGCATTTT	CASTTGWRQPQHF
NA	TRBV7-9	NA	TRBJ2-7	TGTGCCAGCAGCTTGGACACCGTCGGGTGTCAATTC	CASSLDTVGCQF
NA	TRBV7-9	NA	TRBJ1-6	TGTGCCAGCAGCTTTGACAGACAACCCTATAATTCACCCCTCCACTTT	CASSFDRQPYNSPLHF
NA	TRBV30	NA	TRBJ1-3	TGTGCCTGGAGGCGGACTGCTACTGGAAACACCATATATTTT	CAWRRTATGNTIYF
NA	TRBV14	NA	TRBJ1-1	TGTGCCAGCAGCCAATTTGGGGCACCCGGGAGGACTGAAGCTTTCTTT	CASSQFGAPGRTEAFF
TRBD1	TRBV10-2	NA	TRBJ1-1	TGCGCCAGCAAGGAAGGGACAGGGGGAATGAACACTGAAGCTTTCTTT	CASKEGTGGMNTEAFF
NA	TRBV7-9	NA	TRBJ1-2	TGTGCCAGCAGCCGTAATCTGGGTGGGGAAGGCTACACCTTC	CASSRNLGGEGYTF
TRBD2	TRBV29-1	NA	TRBJ2-1	TGCAGCGTATCCGGGACTAGCGGGCGGGAGCAGTTCTTC	CSVSGTSGREQFF
TRBD1	TRBV6-5	NA	TRBJ1-2	TGTGCCAGCAGTAAACAGGGGATAGGTGACTATGGCTACACCTTC	CASSKQGIGDYGYTF
NA	TRBV2	NA	TRBJ1-2	TGTGCCAGCAACCCGGGCCAGGGTCAGGACTATGGCTACACCTTC	CASNPGQGQDYGYTF
NA	TRBV12-5	once	TRBJ1-5	TGTGCTAGTGGTTTGGCGCAGGAGAACAGGGCCTATAGCAATCAGCCCCAGCATTTT	CASGLAQENRAYSNQPQHF
NA	TRBV9	NA	TRBJ1-4	TGTGCCAGCAGCCCAGAACCGGACGGAGCAGGTGAAAAACTGTTTTTT	CASSPEPDGAGEKLFF
TRBD1	TRBV29-1	NA	TRBJ2-3	TGCAGCGTTGAAAAGTCAGGGGGCATGGGCACAGATACGCAGTATTTT	CSVEKSGGMGTDTQYF
TRBD2	TRBV4-1	NA	TRBJ2-2	TGCGCCAGCAGCCAAGATCCTTCCGGGGGGACGAACACCGGGGAGCTGTTTTTT	CASSQDPSGGTNTGELFF
TRBD1	TRBV6-4	NA	TRBJ1-2	TGTGCCAGCAGTCGCAAACAGGGGAGGGTCTATGGCTACACCTTC	CASSRKQGRVYGYTF